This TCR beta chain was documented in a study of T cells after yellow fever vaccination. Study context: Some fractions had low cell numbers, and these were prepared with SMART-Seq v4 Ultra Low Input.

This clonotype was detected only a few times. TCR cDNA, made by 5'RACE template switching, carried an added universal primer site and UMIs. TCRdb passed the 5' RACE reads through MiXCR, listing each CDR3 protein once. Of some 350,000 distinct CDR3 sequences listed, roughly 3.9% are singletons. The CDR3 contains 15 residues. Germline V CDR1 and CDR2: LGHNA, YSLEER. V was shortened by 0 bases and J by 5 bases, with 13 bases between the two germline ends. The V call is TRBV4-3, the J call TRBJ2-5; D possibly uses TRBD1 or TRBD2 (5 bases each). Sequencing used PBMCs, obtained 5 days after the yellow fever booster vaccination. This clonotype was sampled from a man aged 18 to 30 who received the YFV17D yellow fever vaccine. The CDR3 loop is CASSQERGGEETQYF. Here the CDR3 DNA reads TGCGCCAGCAGCCAAGAGAGGGGTGGAGAGGAGACCCAGTACTTC.